A selection of T cell receptor beta chains follows, all from one sample in a study of shared clonotypes between healthy human individuals. Libraries were prepared by immunoSEQ multiplex PCR; TCRdb keeps only in-frame clonotypes and omits some of them. The sample shows over 1.4 million clones, approximately 97% of them seen only once. The sample comprised naive CD4+ T cells sorted from blood. The receptors shown here come from a man aged 25-45 years in good health. The conserved cysteine and the conserved F or W are not part of the CDR3 here. The D gene is left open where the match is weak.

V gene	J gene	D gene	CDR3 protein
TRBV6-5	TRBJ2-1	.	ASTFRRTDYNEQF
TRBV11-2	TRBJ2-2	TRBD1	ASSWTGISTGELF
TRBV4-1	TRBJ1-2	.	ASSQASVGNYGYT
TRBV11-3	TRBJ2-2	.	ASSFTPGELF
TRBV19	TRBJ1-1	TRBD1	ASSIRQGGTEAF
TRBV5-1	TRBJ2-3	TRBD2	ASSTGLAGGVRSTDTQY
TRBV6-5	TRBJ2-7	TRBD1	ASSYSETGKYEQY
TRBV6-6	TRBJ2-3	.	ASSRDWATDTQY
TRBV28	TRBJ1-5	.	ASSLRGEGNQPQH
TRBV18	TRBJ2-1	TRBD2	ASSLGLAGDGQF
TRBV28	TRBJ2-2	.	ASSFGNPNTGELF
TRBV5-1	TRBJ2-1	.	ASSLSRTNNEQF
TRBV11-2	TRBJ2-3	.	ASSPRRGSTDTQY
TRBV29-1	TRBJ1-1	.	SVIGQRNTEAF
TRBV6-5	TRBJ2-5	.	ASRASLQETQY
TRBV10-3	TRBJ1-2	.	AISESRGESGYT
TRBV11-2	TRBJ2-3	.	ASSLGQLLYTQY
TRBV5-1	TRBJ2-5	.	ASSFGPSGQGETQY
TRBV5-1	TRBJ2-7	TRBD2	ASRHTTERRTSSYEQY
TRBV5-1	TRBJ2-3	.	ASSAGDGPSTDTQY
TRBV18	TRBJ1-1	.	ASSPPLNTEAF
TRBV5-4	TRBJ2-1	.	ASSAPGASYNEQF
TRBV30	TRBJ2-7	.	AWSVLGLVHEQY
TRBV9	TRBJ2-2	.	ASSVGGNTGELF
TRBV18	TRBJ2-7	.	ASSQGVLSYEQY
TRBV11-2	TRBJ2-7	.	ASSLGLAGYEQY
TRBV5-4	TRBJ2-1	.	ASSGKKPSAGRRNNEQF
TRBV28	TRBJ2-7	.	ASSLGRLYEQY
TRBV30	TRBJ1-2	.	AWNAGLGAVNYGYT
TRBV28	TRBJ2-2	TRBD1	ASSPRDSKTGELF
TRBV10-3	TRBJ2-7	TRBD1	AISAVAGGSYEQY
TRBV11-2	TRBJ2-1	.	ASSFVLWGDEQF
TRBV5-4	TRBJ2-7	TRBD1	ASSRDRSSYEQY
TRBV15	TRBJ2-1	TRBD2	ATSRAGGRSNEQF
TRBV29-1	TRBJ2-7	.	SVEGGYGEQY
TRBV10-1	TRBJ2-5	TRBD1	ASSGTGDQETQY
TRBV4-3	TRBJ2-3	TRBD2	ASSQGAGESTDTQY
TRBV6-5	TRBJ2-7	TRBD1	ASSRTGGSYEQY
TRBV19	TRBJ2-6	.	ASTMGLGAGANVLT
TRBV9	TRBJ2-1	TRBD2	ASSVDGRDSDEQF
TRBV6-5	TRBJ2-3	TRBD1	ASSYLGQGLTDTQY
TRBV7-8	TRBJ1-5	.	ASSLQGNQPQH
TRBV15	TRBJ2-1	TRBD2	ATSRDLAGVSSNEQF
TRBV5-4	TRBJ2-3	.	ASSLEGVFTDTQY
TRBV27	TRBJ1-5	TRBD1	ASSHRSTGFQPQH
TRBV5-4	TRBJ2-5	.	ASSLGVGETQY
TRBV15	TRBJ2-3	TRBD2	ATSRVSGGRTDTQY
TRBV15	TRBJ1-5	.	ATSRDEVGGGQPQH
TRBV6-1	TRBJ1-5	TRBD1	ASSALLDRADQPQH
TRBV28	TRBJ2-2	TRBD1	ATKPLDRGRGELF
TRBV5-1	TRBJ2-3	.	ASSLVSGSTDTQY
TRBV7-9	TRBJ1-5	.	ASSQYQGIDNQPQH
TRBV5-6	.	TRBD1	ASSSWTGQVYEQY
TRBV5-1	TRBJ2-7	TRBD1	ASSRDSLSYEQY
TRBV4-2	TRBJ1-5	.	ASSQEGSQPQH
TRBV7-3	TRBJ2-5	.	ASSYDRQETQY
TRBV7-3	TRBJ2-1	.	ASSLLTAYNEQF
TRBV7-2	TRBJ1-4	TRBD1	ASSARGQANEKLF
TRBV28	TRBJ2-7	.	ASSPPGTLRGEQY